The sample holds a few counts of the clone carrying this TCR beta chain. The germline V gene has CDR1 LGHNA and CDR2 YSLEER. The germline V and J ends were trimmed by 2 bases and 8 bases, with 12 bases remaining between them. There are 13 residues in the CDR3. Researchers ran the PCR with 60 Vbeta and 13 Jbeta primers. Here immunoSEQ multiplex PCR was the method, and the copy in TCRdb shows in-frame clones only, minus some. The sample yields about 38,000 clones, about 66% seen once. This sample was taken from a study of cytomegalovirus exposure and HLA in healthy donors. The source is a middle-aged man in good health and CMV-seropositive. The sequencing sample was made of PBMCs. The chain links TRBV4-3 to TRBJ1-2; TRBD1 is a possible D gene (6 bases). DNA for the CDR3: TGCGCCAGCAGCCAAAAAGGGGGTTCAGGCTACACCTTC. The encoded protein is CASSQKGGSGYTF.